The present T cell receptor beta chain was sequenced within a study of blood T cell repertoires in COVID-19. Overall study: Sites in the United States, Italy and Spain provided acute and convalescent COVID-19 samples. PBMCs, B-cell-depleted T cells, or T cells were the source of the cDNA or gDNA that made up the material.

Trimming removed 8 bases from V and 10 bases from J, with 9 bases in between. CDR3 length equals 10 residues. CDR1 and CDR2 from the germline V gene are WSHSY and SAAADI. Per the original methods: From reference gene primer amplification, estimates of nucleated cell counts were derived. The method was immunoSEQ multiplex PCR; TCRdb's version includes in-frame clones alone and lacks a portion of them. That table gives V, J and clone size, and the DNA gave D and trimming. The repertoire holds about 83,000 clones, with approximately 81% as singletons. The TCR was taken from an elderly woman with acute or convalescent COVID-19. Input material: peripheral blood. This chain joins TRBV10-2 and TRBJ2-1, with D possibly matching TRBD2 (5 bases). The CDR3 DNA reads as TGCGCCAGCCTGGCGGGCGAGCAGTTCTTC. Encoded protein: CASLAGEQFF.